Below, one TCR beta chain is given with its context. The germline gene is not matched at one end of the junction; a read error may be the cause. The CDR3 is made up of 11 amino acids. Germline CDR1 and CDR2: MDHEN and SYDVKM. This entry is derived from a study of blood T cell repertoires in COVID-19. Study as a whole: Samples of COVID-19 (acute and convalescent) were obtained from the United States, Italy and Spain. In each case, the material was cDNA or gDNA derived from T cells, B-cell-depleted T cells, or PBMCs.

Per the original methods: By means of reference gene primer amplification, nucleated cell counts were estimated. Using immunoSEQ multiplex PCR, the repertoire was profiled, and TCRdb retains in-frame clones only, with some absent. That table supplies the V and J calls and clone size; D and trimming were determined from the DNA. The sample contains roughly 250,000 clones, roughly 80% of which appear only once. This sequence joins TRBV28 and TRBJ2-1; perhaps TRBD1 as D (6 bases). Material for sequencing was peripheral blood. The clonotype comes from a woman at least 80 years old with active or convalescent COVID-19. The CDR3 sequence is CASRSQGLELF. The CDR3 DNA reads TGTGCCAGCAGGTCCCAGGGGTTGGAACTCTTC. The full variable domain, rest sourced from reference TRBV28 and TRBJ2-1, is DVKVTQSSRYLVKRTGEKVFLECVQDMDHENMFWYRQDPGLGLRLIYFSYDVKMKEKGDIPEGYSVSREKKERFSLILESASTNQTSMYLCASRSQGLELFGPGTRLTVL.